Following are 21 T cell receptor beta chains from one sample sequenced in a study of cytomegalovirus exposure and HLA in healthy donors. The repertoire was sequenced with immunoSEQ multiplex PCR; TCRdb's copy has only in-frame clones and lacks some. The sample includes fewer than 85,000 clones, around 96% of them seen just once. Sequences were obtained from PBMCs. The receptors come from a woman aged 18-29 years in good health and CMV-seronegative.

The chain couples TRBV2 to TRBJ1-1; 9 bases are shared with TRBD1. The V gene's germline CDR1 is SNHLY and CDR2 FYNNEI. Unmatched junction bases numbered 15, after V lost 9 bases and J lost 7 bases. The CDR3 covers 15 residues. The CDR3 nucleotides read TGTGCCAGGGAGGGAGACAGGGGGAAAAATAGTGAAGCTTTCTTT. This translates into CAREGDRGKNSEAFF.

The V call is TRBV11-2, the J call TRBJ1-1, with 7 bases identical to TRBD1. The V segment lost 5 bases and the J segment 12 bases; nucleotides outside the gene matches: 12. Germline V gene lookup returns CDR1 SGHAT and CDR2 FQNNGV. The CDR3 sequence is 13 residues long. CDR3 nucleotides: TGTGCCAGCAGCCCTAATACTGGGACAGCAACTTTCTTT. It is translated as CASSPNTGTATFF.

The genes are TRBV30 and TRBJ1-1; D is uncertain. Germline V gene sequence: CDR1 GTSNPN, CDR2 SVGIG (reference sequence). V was shortened by 3 bases and J by 4 bases, with 9 bases between the two germline ends. The CDR3 is made up of 12 amino acids. The DNA for the CDR3 is TGTGCCTGGAGCAGCGGCGGCACTGAAGCTTTCTTT. Its protein is CAWSSGGTEAFF.

V usage is TRBV6-1 and J usage is TRBJ1-2, with D unresolved. Trimming left V 2 bases short and J 7 bases short, with 17 bases between. This CDR3 is built from 15 residues. Germline loops: CDR1 MNHNS, CDR2 SASEGT. CDR3 in DNA: TGTGCCAGCAGTGAAAGTGGACTCCCTGTCGGTGGCTACACCTTC. This gives the protein CASSESGLPVGGYTF.

V and J are TRBV2 and TRBJ1-3; 8 nucleotides line up with TRBD1. The CDR3 sequence is 13 residues long. Unmatched junction bases numbered 2, after V lost 8 bases and J lost 2 bases. Germline lookup yields CDR1 SNHLY and CDR2 FYNNEI. CDR3 amino acids: CASGQGAGNTIYF. The CDR3 DNA sequence: TGTGCCAGCGGACAGGGAGCTGGAAACACCATATATTTT.

The rearrangement uses TRBV2 and TRBJ2-7; TRBD1 matches at 7 bases. The CDR3 runs to 13 residues. Germline V gene lookup returns CDR1 SNHLY and CDR2 FYNNEI. V lost 6 bases and J lost 2; bases outside the gene matches: 4. The CDR3 sequence is CASSRTGPYEQYF. As DNA, the CDR3 is TGTGCCAGCAGCAGGACAGGACCCTACGAGCAGTACTTC.

The chain carries TRBV7-9 and TRBJ2-1; 10 bases map to TRBD2. In germline, CDR1 is SEHNR, CDR2 FQNEAQ (reference sequence). V lost 4 bases to trimming and J lost 7 bases; unmatched junction nucleotides: 13. This CDR3 comprises 17 residues. This CDR3 reads CASSSHVLAGKRNEQFF. The CDR3 DNA sequence: TGTGCCAGCAGCTCCCATGTACTAGCGGGAAAACGGAATGAGCAGTTCTTC. Together with reference TRBV7-9 and TRBJ2-1, the CDR3 gives the full variable domain: DTGVSQNPRHKITKRGQNVTFRCDPISEHNRLYWYRQTLGQGPEFLTYFQNEAQLEKSRLLSDRFSAERPKGSFSTLEIQRTEQGDSAMYLCASSSHVLAGKRNEQFFGPGTRLTVL.

The rearrangement joins TRBV6-5 to TRBJ2-4, with 7 nucleotides matching TRBD1. The V gene end was trimmed by 0 bases and the J gene end by 6 bases; junction bases not matched to a gene: 5. The CDR3 spans 15 residues. Per germline, CDR1 MNHEY and CDR2 SVGAGI. CDR3 region: CASSYSSGGGNIQYF. CDR3 DNA sequence: TGTGCCAGCAGTTACTCGTCAGGGGGTGGAAACATTCAGTACTTC.

The chain couples TRBV7-6 to TRBJ2-1; D is possibly TRBD2 (6 bases). V was shortened by 0 bases and J by 3 bases, with 15 bases between the two germline ends. Germline CDR1 reads SGHVS; CDR2 reads FNYEAQ. CDR3 length: 17 residues. CDR3 DNA sequence: TGTGCCAGCAGCTTAGCCCGGGACTCAGGCTTCTACAATGAGCAGTTCTTC. It yields the protein CASSLARDSGFYNEQFF.

This chain links TRBV29-1 with TRBJ2-3, with TRBD2 identical over 14 bases. From germline, CDR1 is SQVTM and CDR2 ANQGSEA. The CDR3 is made up of 14 amino acids. With 6 bases clipped from V and 4 bases from J, the junction kept 3 bases outside the gene matches. CDR3 coding DNA: TGCAGCGTCGAGACTAGCGGGAGGGCAGATACGCAGTATTTT. As protein: CSVETSGRADTQYF.

The chain employs TRBV9 and TRBJ1-1; D perhaps matches TRBD1 (5 bases). There are 11 residues in the CDR3. The V and J ends lost 4 bases and 4 bases respectively, with 5 bases between them. Germline V gene sequence: CDR1 SGDLS, CDR2 YYNGEE. CDR3 region: CASSRGTEAFF. The CDR3 DNA follows: TGTGCCAGCAGCAGGGGCACTGAAGCTTTCTTT.

V usage is TRBV19 and J usage is TRBJ2-1; 7 nucleotides line up with TRBD1. Germline CDR1 reads LNHDA; CDR2 reads SQIVND (reference sequence). V lost 1 base, J lost 8 bases, and 11 bases stayed unmatched. This CDR3 has 16 residues. The CDR3 protein is CASSIGQGRARDEQFF. CDR3 nucleotides: TGTGCCAGTAGTATAGGACAGGGTAGGGCAAGAGATGAGCAGTTCTTC.

This clone showed up just a few times. The chain uses TRBV5-1 and TRBJ2-5, with TRBD2 matching 10 bases. CDR3 length: 15 residues. V lost 4 bases to trimming and J lost 5 bases; unmatched junction nucleotides: 8. Germline CDR1 SGHRS, CDR2 YFSETQ. The CDR3 sequence is CASSKEREGQETQYF. In DNA form, the CDR3 reads TGCGCCAGCAGCAAGGAGCGGGAGGGGCAGGAGACCCAGTACTTC.

The V gene is TRBV6-1, the J gene TRBJ2-3; 9 positions agree with TRBD1. The germline CDR1 and CDR2 sequences are MNHNS and SASEGT. With 0 bases clipped from V and 11 bases from J, the junction kept 15 bases outside the gene matches. The CDR3 extends over 17 amino acids. CDR3 loop: CASSEAGQGKAFLVQYF. In DNA form, the CDR3 reads TGTGCCAGCAGTGAAGCCGGACAGGGGAAGGCCTTCCTAGTGCAGTATTTT.

The rearrangement links TRBV15 to TRBJ2-3; TRBD2 matches 9 bases. Trimming at V came to 0 bases and at J to 5 bases, leaving 9 bases not matched to a gene. The CDR3 consists of 17 residues. Germline CDR1 reads LNHNV; CDR2 reads YYDKDF (reference sequence). In DNA form, the CDR3 reads TGTGCCACCAGCAGAGATGGGGCGGGAGGGGTTATAGATACGCAGTATTTT. This gives the protein CATSRDGAGGVIDTQYF.

The chain carries TRBV28 and TRBJ2-7, with D unresolved. CDR1 is MDHEN and CDR2 is SYDVKM in the germline V gene. The CDR3 extends over 11 amino acids. V lost 3 bases, J lost 7 bases, and 7 bases lay in between. The CDR3 sequence is CASSFTEEQYF. CDR3 DNA sequence: TGTGCCAGCAGTTTTACAGAAGAGCAGTACTTC.

This rearrangement joins TRBV11-3 to TRBJ2-3; 8 bases map to TRBD2. V shed 5 bases, J shed 0 bases, and the junction held 7 bases outside the gene matches. The germline CDR1 and CDR2 sequences are SGHNT and YENEEA. The CDR3 consists of 16 residues. DNA of the CDR3: TGTGCCAGCAGCCCCTTAGCGGGAAAAAGCACAGATACGCAGTATTTT. This codes for CASSPLAGKSTDTQYF.

The V call is TRBV9, the J call TRBJ2-5; 8 bases map to TRBD2. V lost 0 bases, J lost 4 bases, and 8 bases stayed unmatched. The CDR3 contains 16 residues. Looked up from germline, CDR1 is SGDLS and CDR2 is YYNGEE. The CDR3 DNA is TGTGCCAGCAGCGTAGCTACTAGCGGAGGGCGAGAGACCCAGTACTTC. It encodes CASSVATSGGRETQYF.

The CDR3 DNA sequence: TGCGCCAGCAGTGAGTCCCAACTAGCGGGAGCGCGCTACGAGCAGTACTTC. Its protein is CASSESQLAGARYEQYF. The rearrangement uses TRBV10-1 and TRBJ2-7; 11 nucleotides match TRBD2. After removal of 0 bases from V and 3 bases from J, the junction contained 7 bases not matched to a gene. Looked up from germline, CDR1 is WNHNN and CDR2 is SYGVQD (reference sequence). The CDR3 is 17 residues long.

The CDR3 loop is CASSIDHGGFQPQHF. CDR3 DNA: TGTGCCAGTAGTATAGATCACGGAGGTTTTCAGCCCCAGCATTTT. The rearrangement links TRBV19 to TRBJ1-5; D is unclear. CDR1 is LNHDA and CDR2 is SQIVND in the germline V gene (reference sequence). V was cut by 0 bases and J by 6 bases, with 12 bases left in between. The CDR3 is made up of 15 amino acids.

This sequence joins TRBV5-4 and TRBJ1-1, with D possibly TRBD1 on 6 matching bases. This CDR3 is 14 amino acids long. Trimming took off 1 base at V and 3 bases at J, with 10 bases between the two ends. Germline V CDR1 and CDR2: SGHNT, YYREEE (reference sequence). In nucleotides, the CDR3 is TGTGCCAGCAGCTTGCAGGGACATCACACTGAAGCTTTCTTT. Translated: CASSLQGHHTEAFF.